This entry is about one T cell receptor (beta chain). The antigen is unknown. This entry belongs to a study of cytomegalovirus exposure and HLA in healthy donors. Study background: Membership in the Caucasian-associated ancestry cluster was found for 65% to 85% of roughly 360 genotyped donors. Broader study findings: Data from an earlier analysis indicated that most TCR beta V segments were productive either about 87% or about 30% of the time.

The donors, nominally healthy at sampling, likely had unrecorded immune exposures. The PCR contained 60 Vbeta and 13 Jbeta primers. Produced via immunoSEQ multiplex PCR; TCRdb's table is partial and in-frame only. The table lists roughly 120,000 clones, about 69% of them singletons, with 1.6% in the top ten. Sequences were obtained from PBMCs. The TCR sequence derives from a woman between 18 and 29 years old in good health and CMV-seronegative.

This CDR3 is CASSVLPGTNEKLFF. CDR3 coding DNA: TGTGCCAGCAGCGTATTACCAGGAACTAATGAAAAACTGTTTTTT. The rearrangement links TRBV9 to TRBJ1-4; unclear D gene. The CDR3 has 15 amino acids. Trimming pared 1 base from V and 1 base from J, leaving 8 bases between. Germline values: CDR1 SGDLS, CDR2 YYNGEE.